Listed below are T cell receptor beta chains from one sample, sequenced in a study of PD-1 blockade in mismatch repair-deficient tumors. The assay was immunoSEQ multiplex PCR, and TCRdb's table has in-frame clones only and misses some. The profile shows about 68,000 clones, 70% to 85% of them singletons. This specimen consisted of peripheral blood, obtained 2 weeks after starting pembrolizumab. Receptors were obtained from an adult with mismatch repair-deficient cancer. Each CDR3 is given without its conserved first and last residue. Only part of the rows carry a size: once, few, many, or a class if the clone is expanded.

clone_size	v_call	j_call	cdr3_aa
-	TRBV7-2	TRBJ2-7	ASSPLAQREYEQY
-	TRBV18	TRBJ1-1	ASSPPSLGRNTEAF
-	TRBV19	TRBJ1-4	ASSISTGTGHEKLF
once	TRBV6-4	TRBJ2-3	ASSQSGLAGARGTDTQY
-	TRBV9	TRBJ2-1	ASTSREARLGQF
-	TRBV19	TRBJ2-3	ASGITDTQY
-	TRBV6-6	TRBJ2-7	ASSYGTGGGNDEQY
-	TRBV5-1	TRBJ2-5	ASSLGQQETQY
-	TRBV4-1	TRBJ1-2	ASSYRTGTYGYT
-	TRBV15	TRBJ2-3	ATSRSGTTDTQY
-	TRBV5-4	TRBJ1-3	ASSPAGGPNTIY
-	TRBV6-5	TRBJ1-1	ASTGQGGTEAF
-	TRBV7-6	TRBJ2-1	ASSNSGRGEQF
-	TRBV27	TRBJ2-7	ASSPLDKYEQY
medium-sized	TRBV14	TRBJ2-1	ASSPLTSTYNEQF
-	TRBV6-5	TRBJ2-5	ASSYPPVVEETQY
-	TRBV15	TRBJ2-7	ATSPRTGSSYEQY
-	TRBV7-2	TRBJ1-2	ASSFGRTSGYT
-	TRBV7-3	TRBJ2-7	ASSSRQVQTYEQY
-	TRBV19	TRBJ2-1	ASSGGGSWDEQF
-	TRBV29-1	TRBJ2-7	RVDGGGGRSSYEQY
-	TRBV7-2	TRBJ2-5	ASSLTREETQY
-	TRBV9	TRBJ2-7	ASSPGRGAYEQY
-	TRBV4-2	TRBJ2-2	ASSQDLAGGANTGELF
-	TRBV5-1	TRBJ2-5	ASSLDVSGSQETQY
-	TRBV18	TRBJ2-3	ASSPGQGADTQY
-	TRBV6-1	TRBJ1-1	ASSEWGRGTEAF
-	TRBV2	TRBJ2-3	ASKRDTQY
-	TRBV7-9	TRBJ1-2	ASSPPGPANYGYT
few	TRBV2	TRBJ2-5	ASSEKSPQETQY
once	TRBV5-1	TRBJ1-1	ASRQQGAGTEAF
-	TRBV15	TRBJ1-4	ATSREAEKLF
-	TRBV7-2	TRBJ1-1	ASSPTQGAAF
-	TRBV7-2	TRBJ2-5	ASSLVVPAGETQY
-	TRBV7-6	TRBJ2-1	ASSPQPGQGTSEQF
-	TRBV13	TRBJ2-2	ASSLGHKNTGELF
-	TRBV19	TRBJ2-7	ASSMVGEAYEQY
once	TRBV7-9	TRBJ2-1	ASSLESTGRFGYNEQF
-	TRBV7-7	TRBJ2-1	ASSPVGSYNEQF
few	TRBV9	TRBJ1-2	ASSGEVNYGYT
-	TRBV7-2	TRBJ2-7	ASTPIGGRSYEQY
-	TRBV14	TRBJ2-1	ASSQIRTSNEQF